The 21 T cell receptor beta chains presented below share a single source sample, sequenced in a study of early T cells in non-severe SARS-CoV-2 infection. MiXCR, applied by TCRdb to the 5' RACE reads, yields one record per CDR3 protein. The sample has 98,000 or so distinct CDR3 sequences, around 10% seen once. Sample: whole blood. Receptors were obtained from an adult who was a healthcare worker with PCR-confirmed SARS-CoV-2 infection or an uninfected control (not recorded which).

This clonotype was counted ten times or more. J is TRBJ2-7 and V is TRBV4-1; D is ambiguous. Germline V lookup: CDR1 MGHRA, CDR2 YSYEKL. V lost 4 bases and J 2 bases, leaving 15 bases between the germline ends. The CDR3 has 15 residues. CDR3 protein: CASSLAPDDTYEQYF. Here the CDR3 DNA reads TGCGCCAGCAGCCTGGCACCAGACGATACCTACGAGCAGTACTTC.

The sample holds a few counts of this clonotype. The chain combines TRBV5-8 with TRBJ2-3; D possibly uses TRBD1 or TRBD2 (5 bases each). The germline V gene has CDR1 SGHTS and CDR2 YDEGEE. This CDR3 spans 17 amino acids. The V and J ends lost 0 bases and 1 base respectively, with 15 bases between them. The CDR3 DNA follows: TGTGCCAGCAGCTTGGGGCTCAGGGAGATAGGCACAGATACGCAGTATTTT. Protein product: CASSLGLREIGTDTQYF. Combining the CDR3 with reference TRBV5-8 and TRBJ2-3 gives the whole variable domain EAGVTQSPTHLIKTRGQQATLRCSPISGHTSVYWYQQALGLGLQFLLWYDEGEERNRGNFPPRFSGRQFPNYSSELNVNALELEDSALYLCASSLGLREIGTDTQYFGPGTRLTVL.

In its sample, this clonotype was seen many times. The rearrangement joins TRBV5-1 to TRBJ1-2; D remains unclear. Trimming removed 0 bases at V and 6 bases at J, with 12 bases between. In germline, CDR1 is SGHRS, CDR2 YFSETQ. The CDR3 loop spans 14 amino acids. As DNA, the CDR3 is TGCGCCAGCAGCTTGGCTGCGGGGAGTGATGGCTACACCTTC. Protein sequence: CASSLAAGSDGYTF.

This clonotype was counted at least ten times. In nucleotides, the CDR3 is TGTGCCACCAGCGGGACTAGCCGATCAAACATTCAGTACTTC. Residues: CATSGTSRSNIQYF. This chain joins TRBV15 and TRBJ2-4, with TRBD2 matching 9 bases. With 5 bases clipped from V and 6 bases from J, the junction kept 5 bases outside the gene matches. Germline loops: CDR1 LNHNV, CDR2 YYDKDF (reference sequence). The CDR3 has 14 residues.

This clonotype was found many times. V gene TRBV9 combines with J gene TRBJ2-1, with 13 bases aligning to TRBD2. CDR3 length equals 15 residues. Looked up from germline, CDR1 is SGDLS and CDR2 is YYNGEE. V dropped 3 bases and J dropped 6; count of bases not matched to a gene: 3. The CDR3 nucleotides are TGTGCCAGCAGCGGACGGACTAGCGGGAGCAATGAGCAGTTCTTC. It codes for CASSGRTSGSNEQFF.

This clonotype was counted a few times. The chain links TRBV6-5 to TRBJ1-2; D call uncertain. Trimming cost V 2 bases and J 5 bases, with 12 bases left between them. This CDR3 has 14 amino acids. The germline V gene encodes CDR1 MNHEY and CDR2 SVGAGI. CDR3 sequence reads: CASSYGRRGYGYTF. For the CDR3, the DNA is TGTGCCAGCAGTTACGGGAGGAGAGGATATGGCTACACCTTC.

In this sample, this clonotype turned up a few times. The chain is built from TRBV2 and TRBJ1-5, with D unclear. Trimming cost V 3 bases and J 4 bases, with 10 bases left between them. The germline V gene encodes CDR1 SNHLY and CDR2 FYNNEI. CDR3 length: 14 residues. This chain's CDR3 is CASSDIGPNQPQHF. The CDR3 nucleotides read TGTGCCAGCAGTGACATAGGGCCAAATCAGCCCCAGCATTTT.

Many counts were recorded for this clonotype. The rearrangement links TRBV6-2 or TRBV6-3 to TRBJ1-1; D gene unclear. CDR3 length: 14 residues. V gave up 5 bases and J gave up 6 bases, with 16 bases separating them. Per the germline V gene, CDR1 is MNHEY and CDR2 is SVGEGT. The CDR3 DNA sequence: TGTGCCAGCAGTCCCTCCTCTTGGGCTTCTGAAGCTTTCTTT. Protein sequence: CASSPSSWASEAFF.

The chain couples TRBV12-5 to TRBJ2-3; 10 bases match TRBD1. The germline V gene has CDR1 LGHNT and CDR2 FRNRAP. Germline trimming cut 4 bases from V and 1 base from J; bases unmatched to any gene: 5. The CDR3 sequence is 16 residues long. CDR3 coding DNA: TGTGCTAGTGGTTCCCCGACAGGGGGCCGCACAGATACGCAGTATTTT. Protein sequence: CASGSPTGGRTDTQYF.

This clonotype was seen repeatedly, ten times or more. The rearrangement joins TRBV3-1 to TRBJ2-1, with D tentatively TRBD1 or TRBD2 (5 bases each). The CDR3 length is 12 residues. Germline V CDR1 and CDR2: LGHDT, YNNKEL (reference sequence). Trimming removed 3 bases from V and 6 bases from J, with 6 bases in between. CDR3 sequence: CASSQGTNEQFF. CDR3 nucleotide sequence: TGTGCCAGCAGCCAGGGGACCAATGAGCAGTTCTTC.

The V and J genes are TRBV9 and TRBJ2-1; 11 nucleotides align to TRBD1. After removal of 0 bases from V and 9 bases from J, the junction contained 8 bases not matched to a gene. Germline CDR1 SGDLS, CDR2 YYNGEE. The CDR3 has 16 amino acids. In DNA, the CDR3 is TGTGCCAGCAGCGTAGGATGGGGACAGGGGGTCGGTGAGCAGTTCTTC. This translates into CASSVGWGQGVGEQFF.

V gene TRBV3-1 combines with J gene TRBJ1-2; 9 bases fit TRBD1. CDR1 and CDR2 from the germline V gene are LGHDT and YNNKEL (reference sequence). After removal of 6 bases from V and 3 bases from J, the junction contained 2 bases not matched to a gene. The CDR3 has 13 residues. This CDR3 is CASRDRGHYGYTF. The CDR3 nucleotides are TGTGCCAGCAGGGACAGGGGTCACTATGGCTACACCTTC.

This clonotype was counted many times. The rearrangement links TRBV29-1 to TRBJ2-7; 7 bases are shared with TRBD1. Germline CDR1 SQVTM, CDR2 ANQGSEA. Trimming removed 5 bases from V and 9 bases from J; junction bases left unmatched: 16. This CDR3 has 14 residues. CDR3 residues: CSVPIQGSEALQYF. The CDR3 DNA is TGCAGCGTTCCAATACAGGGGTCAGAGGCTTTGCAGTACTTC.

V is TRBV29-1 and J is TRBJ2-3; D gene ambiguous. CDR1 is SQVTM, CDR2 ANQGSEA, per germline. Trimming stripped 6 bases from V and 8 bases from J, with 9 bases between. The CDR3 is 10 amino acids. The CDR3 protein is CSVESVTQYF. CDR3 nucleotide sequence: TGCAGCGTCGAATCGGTTACGCAGTATTTT.

This clonotype has just a few counts. The J gene is TRBJ2-7, the V gene TRBV30, with 8 bases fitting TRBD1. This CDR3 comprises 13 residues. Germline CDR1 reads GTSNPN; CDR2 reads SVGIG (reference sequence). V dropped 7 bases and J dropped 0; count of bases not matched to a gene: 5. Here the CDR3 reads CASTGESSYEQYF. CDR3 sequence (DNA): TGTGCCTCGACAGGGGAAAGCTCCTACGAGCAGTACTTC. The full variable domain, rest sourced from reference TRBV30 and TRBJ2-7, is SQTIHQWPATLVQPVGSPLSLECTVEGTSNPNLYWYRQAAGRGLQLLFYSVGIGQISSEVPQNLSASRPQDRQFILSSKKLLLSDSGFYLCASTGESSYEQYFGPGTRLTVT.

This clonotype has more than one count but fewer than ten. The rearrangement links TRBV27 to TRBJ1-4, with unresolved D. The CDR3 is 13 residues long. V was trimmed by 4 bases and J by 0 bases, leaving 3 bases between them. The germline V gene encodes CDR1 MNHEY and CDR2 SMNVEV (reference sequence). The CDR3, as DNA: TGTGCCAGCAGTTATACAACTAATGAAAAACTGTTTTTT. It codes for CASSYTTNEKLFF.

This clonotype was seen repeatedly, ten times or more. The DNA of the CDR3 is TGTGCCAGCAGTTCACGCCCGGACAGGGAGGTGGGGAACACTGAAGCTTTCTTT. It yields the protein CASSSRPDREVGNTEAFF. The chain recombines TRBV28 with TRBJ1-1; 8 bases align to TRBD1. The germline gives CDR1 MDHEN, CDR2 SYDVKM. The CDR3 runs 18 residues. V lost 4 bases and J lost 1; bases outside the gene matches: 14.

In its sample, this clonotype was seen many times. The chain combines TRBV29-1 with TRBJ2-3; the D is unclear. From germline, CDR1 is SQVTM and CDR2 ANQGSEA. The CDR3 length is 11 residues. V shed 4 bases and J shed 0 bases, with 2 bases lying between them. The chain's CDR3 is CSVASTDTQYF. CDR3 bases: TGCAGCGTTGCTAGCACAGATACGCAGTATTTT.

This clonotype was detected many times. The CDR3 loop is CATSDFPGQHQETQYF. The CDR3 DNA sequence: TGTGCCACCAGTGATTTTCCGGGACAGCACCAAGAGACCCAGTACTTC. This sequence joins TRBV24-1 and TRBJ2-5; 7 bases line up with TRBD1. Germline trimming cut 1 base from V and 0 bases from J; bases unmatched to any gene: 4. The CDR3 has 16 residues. Germline CDR1 is KGHDR and CDR2 is SFDVKD.

This clonotype was detected only once. The CDR3 protein is CSCGTGRTGELFF. Written as DNA, the CDR3 is TGCAGCTGTGGGACAGGGCGTACCGGGGAGCTGTTTTTT. The chain recombines TRBV29-1 with TRBJ2-2, with 9 nucleotides matching TRBD1. J gave up 5 bases and V 8 bases, and 6 bases lay outside the gene matches. Germline assignment: CDR1 SQVTM and CDR2 ANQGSEA. CDR3 length: 13 amino acids.

A word on this clonotype: Just one base apart from a much larger clone, this may be a read error. The chain links TRBV11-2 to TRBJ2-3, with D unclear. Germline-derived CDR1 and CDR2 are SGHAT and FQNNGV. CDR3 length: 15 residues. Trimming pared 1 base from V and 6 bases from J, leaving 14 bases between. The CDR3: CASSLGPYFRDTQYF. The CDR3 bases are TGTGCCAGCAGCTTAGGTCCTTACTTCCGCGATACGCAGTATTTT.